These 27 T cell receptor beta chains were sequenced from one sample in a study of spatial heterogeneity in lung cancer (dated by TCRdb to the late 2010s). The receptor library was made with 5' RACE. The instrument was a NextSeq 500. The raw public data were reprocessed by TCRdb itself: fastp quality trimming at Q25, MiXCR clonotype calling, in-frame beta chains only. Each record represents a unique CDR3 protein, reported with the most common genes and DNA among its rows. This sample lists roughly 9,900 distinct CDR3 sequences; approximately 22% were detected once. Roughly 3.8% of the sample belongs to the ten largest clones. The time point label of this sample denotes: blood at routine non-recurrence follow-up after resection. The source was PBMCs, collected at follow-up. These receptor sequences come from a female donor with early-stage non-small cell lung cancer.

This chain uses TRBV14 with TRBJ2-1, with 10 bases matching TRBD2. The CDR3 is 17 amino acids. V trimming: 0 bases; J trimming: 9 bases; junction bases outside the gene matches: 11. Per the germline V gene, CDR1 is SGHDN and CDR2 is FVKESK. The CDR3 region has the DNA TGTGCCAGCAGCCAAGAACGCCTAGCGGGAGTGAGCGGTGAGCAGTTCTTC. It is translated as CASSQERLAGVSGEQFF.

The rearrangement joins TRBV29-1 to TRBJ2-5, with D hard to call. The V gene's germline CDR1 is SQVTM and CDR2 ANQGSEA. This CDR3 comprises 10 residues. The germline V and J ends were trimmed by 7 bases and 2 bases, with 5 bases remaining between them. The CDR3 bases are TGCAGCGCCGGTCAAGAGACCCAGTACTTC. Amino acids: CSAGQETQYF.

The chain has TRBV14 and TRBJ2-7; maybe TRBD1 (6 bases). V was clipped by 4 bases and J by 0 bases, with 13 bases between them. This CDR3 is 15 amino acids long. Looked up from germline, CDR1 is SGHDN and CDR2 is FVKESK. The CDR3: CASSPMGASSYEQYF. In nucleotides, the CDR3 is TGTGCCAGCAGCCCGATGGGGGCGAGCTCCTACGAGCAGTACTTC.

By frequency in the sample, this clonotype is medium-sized. The chain recombines TRBV10-2 with TRBJ2-1; D possibly corresponds to TRBD2 (6 bases). The CDR3 sequence is 15 residues long. The V gene's germline CDR1 is WSHSY and CDR2 SAAADI. The V and J ends lost 6 bases and 7 bases respectively, with 19 bases between them. DNA of the CDR3: TGCGCCAGCAGGTCCGCGGGACCTCCCGGGAATGAGCAGTTCTTC. It codes for CASRSAGPPGNEQFF.

This clonotype turned up a few times. The chain has TRBV28 and TRBJ2-2; D may be TRBD1 or TRBD2 (5 bases each). Germline V gives CDR1 MDHEN, CDR2 SYDVKM. This CDR3 is built from 15 residues. Trimming took off 2 bases at V and 0 bases at J, with 7 bases between the two ends. The CDR3 here is CASSLGGSNTGELFF. CDR3 nucleotides: TGTGCCAGCAGTTTAGGGGGATCGAACACCGGGGAGCTGTTTTTT.

The chain is built from TRBV7-2 and TRBJ1-2, with D perhaps TRBD1 (6 bases). Trimming removed 3 bases from V and 3 bases from J, with 8 bases in between. CDR3 size: 13 residues. CDR1 is SGHTA and CDR2 is FQGNSA in the germline V gene. This chain's CDR3 is CASSFRQDYGYTF. For the CDR3, the DNA is TGTGCCAGCAGCTTCCGACAGGACTATGGCTACACCTTC.

The chain has TRBV5-1 and TRBJ2-1, with TRBD1 matching 8 bases. J lost 5 bases, V lost 5 bases, and 3 bases had no gene match. Germline CDR1 SGHRS, CDR2 YFSETQ. This CDR3 is built from 13 residues. CDR3 DNA: TGCGCCAGCAGGGGACAGGTAGACAATGAGCAGTTCTTC. It translates to CASRGQVDNEQFF.

The chain combines TRBV7-6 with TRBJ2-5, with TRBD1 identical over 8 bases. Trimming at V came to 6 bases and at J to 6 bases, leaving 12 bases not matched to a gene. CDR3 size: 15 residues. In germline, CDR1 is SGHVS, CDR2 FNYEAQ. The CDR3 nucleotides read TGTGCCAGCAGACAGGGACAGGCGGTCGGGAAGACCCAGTACTTC. This translates into CASRQGQAVGKTQYF.

In its sample, this clonotype is medium-sized. The chain recombines TRBV6-5 with TRBJ2-7, with 11 bases that match TRBD2. V dropped 5 bases and J dropped 5; count of bases not matched to a gene: 8. The CDR3 spans 15 residues. Germline CDR1 MNHEY, CDR2 SVGAGI. CDR3 nucleotide sequence: TGTGCCAGCAGTGACCCACTAGCGGGAGTAAACGAGCAGTACTTC. Its translation: CASSDPLAGVNEQYF.

The J gene is TRBJ2-1, the V gene TRBV4-3; 9 positions match TRBD1. V lost 5 bases, J lost 5 bases, and 13 bases stayed unmatched. This CDR3 has 17 residues. Germline V lookup: CDR1 LGHNA, CDR2 YSLEER. The CDR3: CASSSLGGTGRNNEQFF. The CDR3, as DNA: TGCGCCAGCAGCTCATTGGGGGGGACAGGGCGGAACAATGAGCAGTTCTTC.

CDR3 DNA sequence: TGCGCCAGCAGCTTAGAGACAGGCTCCTATGGCTACACCTTC. Protein product: CASSLETGSYGYTF. This rearrangement joins TRBV5-1 to TRBJ1-2, with D maybe TRBD1 (6 bases). Per the germline V gene, CDR1 is SGHRS and CDR2 is YFSETQ. Trimming shortened V by 2 bases and J by 4 bases, and 12 bases separated the two germline ends. CDR3 length: 14 amino acids.

This clonotype is medium-sized. The chain is built from TRBV7-9 and TRBJ2-7; no definite D call. The V and J ends lost 4 bases and 4 bases respectively, with 17 bases between them. CDR3 length equals 15 residues. The germline CDR1 and CDR2 sequences are SEHNR and FQNEAQ (reference sequence). CDR3 nucleotides: TGTGCCAGCAGCTCCAGTCAGTATTCTTGGTACGAGCAGTACTTC. Its translation is CASSSSQYSWYEQYF.

The chain carries TRBV7-9 and TRBJ2-2, with D perhaps TRBD1 (5 bases). The CDR3 is made up of 14 amino acids. V was shortened by 5 bases and J by 4 bases, with 11 bases between the two germline ends. Germline loops: CDR1 SEHNR, CDR2 FQNEAQ (reference sequence). The DNA for the CDR3 is TGTGCCAGCAGCCAAGGGGCTAGCACCGGGGAGCTGTTTTTT. This gives the protein CASSQGASTGELFF. The variable domain in full, with the rest retrieved from reference TRBV7-9 and TRBJ2-2, is DTGVSQNPRHKITKRGQNVTFRCDPISEHNRLYWYRQTLGQGPEFLTYFQNEAQLEKSRLLSDRFSAERPKGSFSTLEIQRTEQGDSAMYLCASSQGASTGELFFGEGSRLTVL.

The chain couples TRBV29-1 to TRBJ1-2, with unresolved D. The CDR3 runs 12 residues. From germline, CDR1 is SQVTM and CDR2 ANQGSEA. The ends were cut back, 6 bases at V and 8 bases at J, with 16 bases in the middle. CDR3 residues: CSVREIRLGYTF. DNA for the CDR3: TGCAGCGTAAGAGAGATTCGGTTGGGCTACACCTTC.

The V call is TRBV7-9, the J call TRBJ1-1, with 7 bases aligning to TRBD1. Trimming at V came to 4 bases and at J to 5 bases, leaving 10 bases not matched to a gene. Germline loops: CDR1 SEHNR, CDR2 FQNEAQ (reference sequence). The CDR3 contains 15 residues. CDR3 sequence: CASSSPSGTDTEAFF. In nucleotides, the CDR3 is TGTGCCAGCAGCTCTCCCTCCGGGACAGATACTGAAGCTTTCTTT.

This chain joins TRBV29-1 and TRBJ2-5, with TRBD2 matching 12 bases. Trimming removed 6 bases from V and 4 bases from J; junction bases left unmatched: 6. Per the germline V gene, CDR1 is SQVTM and CDR2 is ANQGSEA. The CDR3 is made up of 14 amino acids. The CDR3 region is CSVAVTSGGETQYF. CDR3 nucleotide sequence: TGCAGCGTGGCGGTGACTAGCGGGGGAGAGACCCAGTACTTC.

The chain couples TRBV9 to TRBJ2-4; TRBD1 might be the D (6 bases). This CDR3 region has 13 residues. With 0 bases removed from V and 9 bases from J, the gap between germline ends came to 10 bases. Germline CDR1 and CDR2: SGDLS and YYNGEE. In DNA form, the CDR3 reads TGTGCCAGCAGCGTAGGACAGGAAGCCATTCAGTACTTC. Protein sequence: CASSVGQEAIQYF.

The chain couples TRBV20-1 to TRBJ2-3; D might be TRBD2 (6 bases). The CDR3 has 11 amino acids. Germline V gene lookup returns CDR1 DFQATT and CDR2 SNEGSKA (reference sequence). V shed 6 bases and J shed 4 bases, with 8 bases lying between them. Here the CDR3 DNA reads TGCAGTGCGGCGGGGCCAGATACGCAGTATTTT. Translating it yields CSAAGPDTQYF.

This clonotype qualifies as medium-sized. The rearrangement joins TRBV5-1 to TRBJ1-2; D not certain. Germline CDR1 reads SGHRS; CDR2 reads YFSETQ. Trimming stripped 3 bases from V and 4 bases from J, with 16 bases between. There are 15 residues in the CDR3. CDR3 nucleotides: TGCGCCAGCAGCTCGGCCCTTGGGCAACCCTATGGCTACACCTTC. Protein product: CASSSALGQPYGYTF.

The chain joins TRBV5-1 to TRBJ2-1; D ambiguous. V was clipped by 0 bases and J by 4 bases, with 5 bases between them. The CDR3 runs 13 residues. CDR1 is SGHRS, CDR2 YFSETQ, per germline. CDR3 region: CASSLGTYNEQFF. The CDR3 DNA sequence: TGCGCCAGCAGCTTGGGGACGTACAATGAGCAGTTCTTC.

This clonotype appeared a few times. The rearrangement links TRBV20-1 to TRBJ2-7; 14 bases line up with TRBD2. Per germline, CDR1 DFQATT and CDR2 SNEGSKA (reference sequence). V lost 6 bases to trimming and J lost 2 bases; unmatched junction nucleotides: 9. The CDR3 loop spans 16 amino acids. The CDR3 here is CSAPLSTSGRAYEQYF. Written as DNA, the CDR3 is TGCAGTGCCCCACTCTCGACTAGCGGGAGGGCCTACGAGCAGTACTTC.

This clonotype was counted only a few times. This chain joins TRBV6-5 and TRBJ2-4, with no clear D. The V end was cut by 6 bases, the J end by 8 bases, with 14 bases between. Per the germline V gene, CDR1 is MNHEY and CDR2 is SVGAGI. The CDR3 totals 13 residues. CDR3 sequence (DNA): TGTGCCAGCAGCTCCCCACGCGGAGACATTCAGTACTTC. Its translation: CASSSPRGDIQYF.

The rearrangement joins TRBV13 to TRBJ2-3; D tentatively fits TRBD1 or TRBD2 (5 bases each). This CDR3 is 13 amino acids long. Germline V lookup: CDR1 PRHDT, CDR2 FYEKMQ (reference sequence). V was shortened by 5 bases and J by 7 bases, with 13 bases between the two germline ends. This chain's CDR3 is CASSPGPENTQYF. CDR3 sequence (DNA): TGTGCCAGCAGCCCGGGGCCGGAGAATACGCAGTATTTT. Looking up the rest from reference TRBV13 and TRBJ2-3 gives the full variable domain: AAGVIQSPRHLIKEKRETATLKCYPIPRHDTVYWYQQGPGQDPQFLISFYEKMQSDKGSIPDRFSAQQFSDYHSELNMSSLELGDSALYFCASSPGPENTQYFGPGTRLTVL.

The chain combines TRBV20-1 with TRBJ1-2; D ambiguous. Germline assignment: CDR1 DFQATT and CDR2 SNEGSKA (reference sequence). The V end was cut by 1 base, the J end by 5 bases, with 8 bases between. CDR3 length equals 12 residues. The CDR3: CSARVGAYGYTF. The CDR3 DNA is TGCAGTGCTAGAGTAGGAGCTTATGGCTACACCTTC.

The chain joins TRBV23-1 to TRBJ2-5; TRBD1 matches at 8 bases. TRBV23-1 is noted as an ORF with a role that remains uncertain. The CDR3 has 13 residues. After removal of 10 bases from V and 7 bases from J, the junction contained 11 bases not matched to a gene. DNA of the CDR3: TGCGCCAAGACAGGGGCGCCCTATGCGACCCAGTACTTC. Amino acid sequence: CAKTGAPYATQYF.

The chain carries TRBV7-2 and TRBJ1-6, with TRBD1 as a possible D gene (6 bases). Deletions cut 6 bases from V and 7 bases from J, with 13 bases between. Germline V CDR1 and CDR2: SGHTA, FQGNSA. The CDR3 covers 14 residues. CDR3 sequence (DNA): TGTGCCAGCAGGTGGACAGCCGCAAATTCACCCCTCCACTTT. Translating it yields CASRWTAANSPLHF.

This clonotype is medium-sized in the sample. The chain couples TRBV12-3 or TRBV12-4 to TRBJ2-5; 8 nucleotides match TRBD2. There are 12 residues in the CDR3. J was trimmed by 4 bases and V by 6 bases; bases with no gene match: 1. CDR3: CASSREGETQYF. Here the CDR3 DNA reads TGTGCCAGCAGCCGGGAGGGAGAGACCCAGTACTTC.